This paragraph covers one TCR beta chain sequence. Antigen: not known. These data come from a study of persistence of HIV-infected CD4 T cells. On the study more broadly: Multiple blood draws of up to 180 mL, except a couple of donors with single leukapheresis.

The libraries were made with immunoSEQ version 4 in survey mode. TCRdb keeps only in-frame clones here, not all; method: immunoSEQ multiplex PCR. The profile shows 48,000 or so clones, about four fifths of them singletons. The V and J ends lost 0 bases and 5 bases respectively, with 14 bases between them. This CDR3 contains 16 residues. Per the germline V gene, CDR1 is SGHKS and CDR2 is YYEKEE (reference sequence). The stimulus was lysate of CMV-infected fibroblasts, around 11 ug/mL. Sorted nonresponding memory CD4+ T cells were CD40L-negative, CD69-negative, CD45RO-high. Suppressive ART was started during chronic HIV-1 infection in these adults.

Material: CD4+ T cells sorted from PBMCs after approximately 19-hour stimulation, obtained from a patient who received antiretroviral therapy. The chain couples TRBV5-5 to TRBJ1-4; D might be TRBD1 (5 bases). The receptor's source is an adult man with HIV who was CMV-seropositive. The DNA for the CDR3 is TGTGCCAGCAGCTTGGTGGGGGACTCCCGAAATGAAAAACTGTTTTTT. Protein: CASSLVGDSRNEKLFF. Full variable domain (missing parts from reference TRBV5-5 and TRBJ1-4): DAGVTQSPTHLIKTRGQQVTLRCSPISGHKSVSWYQQVLGQGPQFIFQYYEKEERGRGNFPDRFSARQFPNYSSELNVNALLLGDSALYLCASSLVGDSRNEKLFFGSGTQLSVL.